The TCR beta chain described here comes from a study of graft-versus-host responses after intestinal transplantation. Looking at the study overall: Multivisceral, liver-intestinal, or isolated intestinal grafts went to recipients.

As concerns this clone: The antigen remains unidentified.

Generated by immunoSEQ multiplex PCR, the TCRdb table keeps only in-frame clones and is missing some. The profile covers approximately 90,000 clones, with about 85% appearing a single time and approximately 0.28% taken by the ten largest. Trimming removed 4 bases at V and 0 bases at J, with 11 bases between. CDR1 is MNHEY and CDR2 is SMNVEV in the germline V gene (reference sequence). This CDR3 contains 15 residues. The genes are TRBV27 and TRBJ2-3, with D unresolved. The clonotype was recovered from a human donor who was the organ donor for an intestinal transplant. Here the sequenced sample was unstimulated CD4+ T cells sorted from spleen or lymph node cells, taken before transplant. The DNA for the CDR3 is TGTGCCAGCAGTTCCGACTTTGCTAGCACAGATACGCAGTATTTT. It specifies CASSSDFASTDTQYF.